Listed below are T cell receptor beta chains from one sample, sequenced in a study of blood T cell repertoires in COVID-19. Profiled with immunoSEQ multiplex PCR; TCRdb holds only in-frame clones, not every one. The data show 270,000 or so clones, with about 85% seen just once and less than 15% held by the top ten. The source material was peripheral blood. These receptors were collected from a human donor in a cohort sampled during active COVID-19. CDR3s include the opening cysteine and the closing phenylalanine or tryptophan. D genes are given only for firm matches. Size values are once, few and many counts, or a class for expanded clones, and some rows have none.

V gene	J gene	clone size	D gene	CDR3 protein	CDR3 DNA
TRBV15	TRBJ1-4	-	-	CATSRERRQINEKLFF	TGTGCCACCAGCAGAGAAAGGAGGCAGATTAATGAAAAACTGTTTTTT
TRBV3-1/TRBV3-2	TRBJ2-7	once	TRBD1	CASSQLGQGVREQYF	TGTGCCAGCAGCCAACTCGGACAGGGGGTGAGGGAGCAGTACTTC
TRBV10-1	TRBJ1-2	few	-	CASSDPPDRFYGYTF	TGCGCCAGCAGTGATCCCCCCGACAGATTCTATGGCTACACCTTC
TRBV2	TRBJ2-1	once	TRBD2	CASSEGTSVSYNEQFF	TGTGCCAGCAGTGAGGGGACTAGCGTCTCCTACAATGAGCAGTTCTTC
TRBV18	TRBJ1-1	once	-	CASSPKGGNTEAFF	TGTGCCAGCTCACCAAAGGGAGGAAACACTGAAGCTTTCTTT
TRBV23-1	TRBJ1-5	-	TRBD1	CASSQSDVGAGGEWGIGNQPQHF	TGCGCCAGCAGTCAATCGGACGTCGGAGCAGGGGGCGAGTGGGGTATCGGCAATCAGCCCCAGCATTTT
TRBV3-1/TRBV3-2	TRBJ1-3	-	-	CASSPSPIYF	TGTGCCAGCAGCCCAAGCCCCATATATTTT
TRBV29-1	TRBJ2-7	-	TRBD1	CSAQGDSYEQYF	TGCAGCGCACAGGGGGACTCCTACGAGCAGTACTTC
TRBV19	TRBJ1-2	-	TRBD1	CASSPYTGRGTGAYGYTF	TGTGCCAGTAGTCCTTACACTGGCCGTGGGACAGGGGCCTATGGCTACACCTTC
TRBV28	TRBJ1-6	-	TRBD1	CASSSKTGKRSPLHF	TGTGCCAGCAGTTCGAAGACAGGGAAGAGGTCACCCCTCCACTTT
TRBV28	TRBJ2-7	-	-	CASSLRVSEQYF	TGTGCCAGCAGTTTAAGAGTGAGTGAGCAGTACTTC
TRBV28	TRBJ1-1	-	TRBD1	CASSLQPGQGSAFF	TGTGCCAGCAGTTTACAGCCGGGACAGGGGTCGGCTTTCTTT
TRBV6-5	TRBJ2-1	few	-	CASSPHEGGRNEQFF	TGTGCCAGCAGTCCCCATGAGGGGGGGCGGAATGAGCAGTTCTTC
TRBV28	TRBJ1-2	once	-	CASKPGQPYGYTF	TGTGCCAGCAAACCTGGACAGCCCTATGGCTACACCTTC
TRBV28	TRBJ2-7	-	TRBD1	CASTPGTGRYEQYF	TGTGCCAGCACACCCGGGACAGGGAGGTACGAGCAGTACTTC
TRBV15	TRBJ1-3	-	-	CATSRDNEQGHTIYF	TGTGCCACCAGCAGAGACAATGAACAGGGTCACACCATATATTTT
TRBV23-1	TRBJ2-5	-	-	CASSQIPNDRSGEGRQETQYF	TGCGCCAGCAGTCAAATTCCAAATGACAGGTCGGGGGAGGGCCGGCAAGAGACCCAGTACTTC
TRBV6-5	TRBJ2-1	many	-	CASGASGGSYNEQFF	TGTGCCAGCGGGGCCTCCGGCGGCTCCTACAATGAGCAGTTCTTC
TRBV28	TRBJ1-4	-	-	CASSYSGLRGDEKLFF	TGTGCCAGCAGTTACTCCGGACTTCGCGGGGATGAAAAACTGTTTTTT
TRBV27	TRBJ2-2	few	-	CASRQGTSVSTGELFF	TGTGCCAGCAGACAGGGCACTAGCGTGAGCACCGGGGAGCTGTTTTTT
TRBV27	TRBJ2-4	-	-	CASSLSLGGIQYF	TGTGCCAGCAGTTTATCACTGGGGGGCATTCAGTACTTC
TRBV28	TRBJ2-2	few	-	CAAQQGTVTGELFF	TGTGCCGCCCAACAGGGCACGGTTACCGGGGAGCTGTTTTTT
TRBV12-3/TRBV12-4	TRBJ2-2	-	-	CASSSLLGELFF	TGTGCCAGCAGTTCTCTACTCGGGGAGCTGTTTTTT
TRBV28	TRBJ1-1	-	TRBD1	CASSPTGDMNTEAFF	TGTGCCAGCAGTCCGACAGGGGATATGAACACTGAAGCTTTCTTT
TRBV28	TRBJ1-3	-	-	CASSFMGARGNTIYF	TGTGCCAGCAGTTTTATGGGGGCGCGAGGAAACACCATATATTTT
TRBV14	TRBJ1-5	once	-	CASSQTESQPQHF	TGTGCCAGCAGCCAAACGGAGAGTCAGCCCCAGCATTTT
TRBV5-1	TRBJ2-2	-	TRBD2	CASSSGLAGGLSIKPSNTGELFF	TGCGCCAGCAGCTCCGGACTAGCGGGAGGGCTTTCAATCAAGCCTTCGAACACCGGGGAGCTGTTTTTT
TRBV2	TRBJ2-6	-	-	CASLRGSGANVLTF	TGTGCCAGCTTAAGAGGCTCTGGGGCCAACGTCCTGACTTTC
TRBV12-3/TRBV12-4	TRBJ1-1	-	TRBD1	CASSSTGGAEAFF	TGTGCCAGCAGTTCGACAGGGGGAGCTGAAGCTTTCTTT
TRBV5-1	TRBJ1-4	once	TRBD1	CASSSSGTDSEKLFF	TGCGCCAGCAGCTCCTCCGGGACAGATAGTGAAAAACTGTTTTTT
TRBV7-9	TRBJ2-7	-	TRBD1	CASSADPGQGDYEQYF	TGTGCCAGCAGCGCAGATCCGGGACAGGGGGACTACGAGCAGTACTTC
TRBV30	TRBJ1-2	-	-	CAWSVTSAYGYTF	TGTGCCTGGAGTGTTACGAGCGCCTATGGCTACACCTTC
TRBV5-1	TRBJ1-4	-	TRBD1	CASSLVTGQGEKLFF	TGCGCCAGCAGCTTGGTGACAGGGCAGGGTGAAAAACTGTTTTTT
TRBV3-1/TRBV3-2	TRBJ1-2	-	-	CASSPTVYYGYTF	TGTGCCAGCAGCCCAACGGTATACTATGGCTACACCTTC
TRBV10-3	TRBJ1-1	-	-	CAISERQNTEAFF	TGTGCCATCAGTGAAAGACAAAACACTGAAGCTTTCTTT
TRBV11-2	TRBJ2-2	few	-	CASSSGQVLNTGELFF	TGTGCCAGCAGCTCAGGACAAGTTTTGAACACCGGGGAGCTGTTTTTT
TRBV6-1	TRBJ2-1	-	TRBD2	CASSEILAGVNEQFF	TGTGCCAGCAGTGAAATACTAGCGGGAGTAAATGAGCAGTTCTTC
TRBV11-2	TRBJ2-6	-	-	CASSFLSSGANVLTF	TGTGCCAGCAGCTTTTTGAGCTCTGGGGCCAACGTCCTGACTTTC
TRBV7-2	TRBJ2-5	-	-	CASSLEGVGQETQYF	TGTGCCAGCAGCTTAGAAGGAGTCGGCCAAGAGACCCAGTACTTC
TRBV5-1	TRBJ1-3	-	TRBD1	CASSLGTGGPGNTIYF	TGCGCCAGCAGCTTGGGGACAGGGGGCCCTGGAAACACCATATATTTT
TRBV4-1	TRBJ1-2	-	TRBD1	CASSHSGDRGSKVGGYTF	TGCGCCAGCAGCCATTCAGGGGACAGAGGATCGAAAGTAGGAGGCTACACCTTC
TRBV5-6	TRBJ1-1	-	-	CASSSSVGQHTEAFF	TGTGCCAGCAGCTCCTCTGTGGGGCAACACACTGAAGCTTTCTTT
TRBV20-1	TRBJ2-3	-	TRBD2	CSASILAGVADTQYF	TGCAGTGCTAGTATCCTAGCGGGAGTGGCAGATACGCAGTATTTT
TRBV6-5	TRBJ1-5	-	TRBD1	CASSPSYRGSQPQHF	TGTGCCAGCAGCCCCAGCTACAGGGGGAGTCAGCCCCAGCATTTT
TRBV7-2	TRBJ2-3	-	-	CASSLGLDSDTQYF	TGTGCCAGCAGCTTGGGGCTAGACTCGGATACGCAGTATTTT
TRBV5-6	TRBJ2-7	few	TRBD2	CASTIIAGATYEQYF	TGTGCCAGCACAATAATAGCGGGAGCGACCTACGAGCAGTACTTC
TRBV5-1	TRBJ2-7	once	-	CASSEPGGRGEQYF	TGCGCCAGCAGCGAGCCGGGCGGACGGGGAGAGCAGTACTTC
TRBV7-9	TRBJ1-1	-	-	CASSPREGSEAFF	TGTGCCAGCAGCCCGAGGGAGGGGTCTGAAGCTTTCTTT
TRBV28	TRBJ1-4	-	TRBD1	CASRTDRGYEKLFF	TGTGCCAGCAGGACCGACAGGGGGTATGAAAAACTGTTTTTT
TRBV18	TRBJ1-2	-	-	CASSPPAGFYGYTF	TGTGCCAGCTCACCACCCGCAGGATTCTATGGCTACACCTTC
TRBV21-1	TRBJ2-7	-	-	CASSPRRWRGTSGSYEQYF	TGTGCCAGCAGCCCCCGCCGGTGGCGCGGGACTAGCGGATCCTACGAGCAGTACTTC
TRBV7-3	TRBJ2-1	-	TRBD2	CASSLRPGGSYNEQFF	TGTGCCAGCAGCCTCCGTCCGGGAGGGTCCTACAATGAGCAGTTCTTC
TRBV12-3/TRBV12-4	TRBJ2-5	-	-	CASRRQNQETQYF	TGTGCCAGCCGAAGACAGAACCAAGAGACCCAGTACTTC
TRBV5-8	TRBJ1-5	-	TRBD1	CASSFTPRGDGNQPQHF	TGTGCCAGCAGCTTCACCCCCAGGGGGGATGGCAATCAGCCCCAGCATTTT
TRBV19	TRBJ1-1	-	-	CASSIGTEAFF	TGTGCCAGTAGTATTGGGACAGAAGCTTTCTTT
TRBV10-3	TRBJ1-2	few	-	CAISESEDYGYTF	TGTGCCATCAGTGAGTCCGAGGATTATGGCTACACCTTC
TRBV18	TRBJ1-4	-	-	CASSLGQNEKLFF	TGTGCCAGCTCACTCGGACAGAATGAAAAACTGTTTTTT
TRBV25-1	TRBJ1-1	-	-	CANNSEEWTEAFF	TGTGCCAACAACTCGGAGGAATGGACTGAAGCTTTCTTT
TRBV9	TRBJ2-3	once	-	CASSLRGGSTDTQYF	TGTGCCAGCAGCCTTAGGGGGGGGAGCACAGATACGCAGTATTTT